This TCR beta chain comes out of a study of T cells in Graves' hyperthyroidism and ophthalmopathy. This CDR3 is built from 15 residues. The V end was cut by 1 base, the J end by 2 bases, with 12 bases between. Germline V gene sequence: CDR1 SGHVT, CDR2 SQSDAQ. TCR beta CDR3 regions were amplified from RNA transcripts. Initially, a first-round RT-PCR of the TCR CDR3 employed the HTBI primer set. TCRdb re-analysed the multiplex PCR reads in MiXCR, keeping a single row per CDR3 protein. The table lists hundreds of thousands of distinct CDR3 sequences, approximately 13% of them singletons. Sequences were obtained from blood. The chain recombines TRBV7-4 with TRBJ2-7; D gene ambiguous. This TCR derives from a woman aged 25 to 39 with Graves' hyperthyroidism that later progressed to Graves' ophthalmopathy. CDR3 in DNA: TGTGCCAGCAGCTTAGAATTTGGCCATCCCTACGAGCAGTACTTC. Its translation is CASSLEFGHPYEQYF.